This T cell receptor (beta chain) was identified in a study of identifying expanded T cells in peripheral blood. This clone was seen a single time. Per the germline V gene, CDR1 is SGHAT and CDR2 is FQNNGV. The CDR3 spans 15 residues. Trimming stripped 5 bases from V and 11 bases from J, with 22 bases between. This table comes from immunoSEQ multiplex PCR, and its TCRdb copy is limited to in-frame clones, with some not included. This sample has about 90,000 clones, with roughly 84% found just once. The receptor was isolated from a person aged 18 to 69 in good health. The specimen was blood. The V call is TRBV11-2, the J call TRBJ2-1, with D perhaps TRBD1 (7 bases). The CDR3 here is CASSPRGQNPFKQFF. The CDR3 nucleotides read TGTGCCAGCAGCCCGCGGGGACAGAATCCATTCAAGCAGTTCTTC.